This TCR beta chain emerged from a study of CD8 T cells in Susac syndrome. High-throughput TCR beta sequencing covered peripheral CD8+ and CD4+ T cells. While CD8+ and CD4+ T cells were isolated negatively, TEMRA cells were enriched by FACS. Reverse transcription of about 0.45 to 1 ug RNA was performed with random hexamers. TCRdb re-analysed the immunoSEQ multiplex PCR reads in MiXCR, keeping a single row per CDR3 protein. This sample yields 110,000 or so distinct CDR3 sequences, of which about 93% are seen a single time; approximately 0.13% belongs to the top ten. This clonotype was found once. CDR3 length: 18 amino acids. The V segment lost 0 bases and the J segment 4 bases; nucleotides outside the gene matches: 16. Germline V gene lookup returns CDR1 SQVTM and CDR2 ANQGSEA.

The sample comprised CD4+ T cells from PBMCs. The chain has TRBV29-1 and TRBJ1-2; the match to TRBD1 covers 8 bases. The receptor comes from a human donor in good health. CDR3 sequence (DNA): TGCAGCGTTGAAGATCGGCGCAGGGGGCGGTCCACGACCTATGGCTACACCTTC. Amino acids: CSVEDRRRGRSTTYGYTF.